A single sample gave rise to the 11 T cell receptor beta chains below, sequenced in a study of CXCR3-negative and CXCR3-positive naive CD8 T cells. Each TRB cDNA library was prepared by 5' RACE (with UMI labels). TCRdb reprocessed the 5' RACE reads, keeping one entry per CDR3 protein, no DNA. Its table lists 90,000 to 95,000 distinct CDR3 sequences. Material: naive CXCR3- CD8+ T cells from blood. The subset was: CD45RO-CCR7+CD27+CD95- naive CD8+ T cells lacking CXCR3 (TNR3-). The receptors here all came from a human donor in good health. Some clones in this sample may be carry-over from other donors' samples.

The CDR3 protein is CASSPTGPAGGYTF. The V gene is TRBV12-3 or TRBV12-4, the J gene TRBJ1-2; there is no DNA to check the TCRdb D call of TRBD1. The CDR3 totals 14 residues.

The V call is TRBV7-9, the J call TRBJ1-2; lacking DNA, the TRBD1 call made by TCRdb goes unchecked. CDR1 and CDR2 from the germline V gene are SEHNR and FQNEAQ (reference sequence). The CDR3 sequence is 14 residues long. The CDR3 sequence: CASSSAGNNYGYTF.

The chain joins TRBV3-1 to TRBJ2-3; TCRdb selects TRBD2, and the lack of DNA leaves this call unchecked. Germline CDR1 is LGHDT and CDR2 is YNNKEL (reference sequence). The CDR3 loop spans 18 amino acids. CDR3 region: CASSVHSDLAGDTDTQYF.

This chain connects TRBV5-8 to TRBJ2-2. Germline V gives CDR1 SGHTS, CDR2 YDEGEE. This CDR3 spans 11 amino acids. The CDR3 spells CASSLIGELFF.

V usage is TRBV4-2 and J usage is TRBJ2-5; checking the TCRdb D call of TRBD1 is not possible without DNA. Germline V lookup: CDR1 LGHNA, CDR2 YNFKEQ. The CDR3 runs to 16 residues. The CDR3 is CASSQEPWQVQETQYF.

The J gene is TRBJ1-5, the V gene TRBV12-3 or TRBV12-4. The CDR3 covers 13 residues. This CDR3 reads CASSLEPNQPQHF.

J is TRBJ2-1 and V is TRBV7-6; TCRdb's D gene call, TRBD2, goes unchecked for lack of DNA. The CDR3 has 18 residues. The germline V gene encodes CDR1 SGHVS and CDR2 FNYEAQ. The CDR3 loop is CASSLSPYSGDVSNEQFF. Using reference TRBV7-6 and TRBJ2-1 for the parts outside the CDR3, the full variable domain is GAGVSQSPRYKVTKRGQDVALRCDPISGHVSLYWYRQALGQGPEFLTYFNYEAQQDKSGLPNDRFSAERPEGSISTLTIQRTEQRDSAMYRCASSLSPYSGDVSNEQFFGPGTRLTVL.

The chain joins TRBV11-3 to TRBJ1-1. The CDR3 spans 15 residues. The germline V gene has CDR1 SGHNT and CDR2 YENEEA. The chain's CDR3 is CASSLVTGYATEAFF.

The rearrangement uses TRBV6-2 or TRBV6-3 and TRBJ1-1; TCRdb names TRBD1, which stays unverified in the absence of DNA. Germline CDR1 MNHEY, CDR2 SVGEGT. This CDR3 has 11 amino acids. CDR3 in amino acids: CASGGNTEAFF.

The V call is TRBV28, the J call TRBJ2-2; TCRdb's D call of TRBD1 is untestable without DNA. Germline lookup yields CDR1 MDHEN and CDR2 SYDVKM. This CDR3 has 15 amino acids. The CDR3 protein is CASLEQVANTGELFF.

The CDR3: CASSFVDGANTEAFF. V gene TRBV7-9 combines with J gene TRBJ1-1; TCRdb designates TRBD1, a call that cannot be tested without DNA. From germline, CDR1 is SEHNR and CDR2 FQNEAQ (reference sequence). This CDR3 is 15 amino acids long. Based on the CDR3 plus reference TRBV7-9 and TRBJ1-1, the full variable domain is DTGVSQNPRHKITKRGQNVTFRCDPISEHNRLYWYRQTLGQGPEFLTYFQNEAQLEKSRLLSDRFSAERPKGSFSTLEIQRTEQGDSAMYLCASSFVDGANTEAFFGQGTRLTVV.